The 13 T cell receptor beta chains below were found in one sample sequenced in a study of shared clonotypes between healthy human individuals. Assay: immunoSEQ multiplex PCR; the TCRdb copy retains only in-frame clones and omits some. In the table there are about half a million clones, 70% to 85% of which are singletons. The sample consisted of PBMCs. These TCRs come from a woman in her thirties or forties in good health. Some clones in this sample may be carry-over from other donors' samples.

This chain joins TRBV11-2 and TRBJ2-7; no reliable D call. V lost 5 bases and J lost 3, with 8 bases in between. The CDR3 loop spans 12 amino acids. CDR1 and CDR2 from the germline V gene are SGHAT and FQNNGV. The CDR3, as DNA: TGTGCCAGCAGCCCTACTGGCTACGAGCAGTACTTC. It is translated as CASSPTGYEQYF.

A remark on this clone: Other DNA sequences in the sample encode the same CDR3. The chain has TRBV6-5 and TRBJ2-1; TRBD2 aligns across 11 bases. The junction had 3 bases not matched to a gene; V was cut back by 5 bases and J by 3 bases. This CDR3 is 15 amino acids long. CDR1 and CDR2 from the germline V gene are MNHEY and SVGAGI. Written as DNA, the CDR3 is TGTGCCAGCAGTCGTACTAGCGGGAGCTACAATGAGCAGTTCTTC. It codes for CASSRTSGSYNEQFF.

V gene TRBV6-1 combines with J gene TRBJ2-7, with TRBD2 matching 9 bases. This CDR3 contains 15 residues. CDR1 MNHNS and CDR2 SASEGT come from the germline V gene. V lost 2 bases to trimming and J lost 4 bases; unmatched junction nucleotides: 6. The CDR3 is CASSERGTSSYEQYF. The CDR3 DNA is TGTGCCAGCAGTGAAAGAGGGACTAGCTCTTACGAGCAGTACTTC.

The sample holds one count of this clone. This chain connects TRBV18 to TRBJ1-3; D call uncertain. In germline, CDR1 is KGHSH, CDR2 LQKENI. The germline V and J ends were trimmed by 3 bases and 0 bases, with 6 bases remaining between them. The CDR3 loop spans 14 amino acids. In nucleotides, the CDR3 is TGTGCCAGCTCACCTCCCTACTCTGGAAACACCATATATTTT. This codes for CASSPPYSGNTIYF. Together with reference TRBV18 and TRBJ1-3, the CDR3 gives the full variable domain: NAGVMQNPRHLVRRRGQEARLRCSPMKGHSHVYWYRQLPEEGLKFMVYLQKENIIDESGMPKERFSAEFPKEGPSILRIQQVVRGDSAAYFCASSPPYSGNTIYFGEGSWLTVV.

J is TRBJ1-1 and V is TRBV9, with D unclear. CDR1 is SGDLS, CDR2 YYNGEE, per germline. V was trimmed by 0 bases and J by 6 bases, leaving 9 bases between them. This CDR3 comprises 13 residues. In nucleotides, the CDR3 is TGTGCCAGCAGCGTAGTTCACCAACCTGAAGCTTTCTTT. Translated: CASSVVHQPEAFF.

The chain couples TRBV5-1 to TRBJ2-3; TRBD2 might be the D (5 bases). CDR1 is SGHRS, CDR2 YFSETQ, per germline. This CDR3 region has 14 residues. Trimming removed 4 bases from V and 4 bases from J, with 13 bases in between. CDR3 sequence: CASSSKDSADTQYF. The CDR3 nucleotides are TGCGCCAGCAGCAGTAAGGACTCCGCAGATACGCAGTATTTT.

This clone was recorded a few times. J is TRBJ1-1 and V is TRBV18; possible D gene TRBD1, 5 bases. CDR3 length: 16 residues. V dropped 1 base and J dropped 3 bases, with 15 bases sitting between them. Germline V CDR1 and CDR2: KGHSH, LQKENI. The CDR3 here is CASSPLIWAGDTEAFF. The CDR3, as DNA: TGTGCCAGCTCACCACTTATCTGGGCGGGGGACACTGAAGCTTTCTTT.

This chain joins TRBV10-3 and TRBJ2-7; D gene ambiguous. The CDR3 has 13 residues. The ends were cut back, 3 bases at V and 0 bases at J, with 6 bases in the middle. The germline CDR1 and CDR2 sequences are ENHRY and SYGVKD. The CDR3 DNA reads as TGTGCCATCAGTGAACTGAGCTCCTACGAGCAGTACTTC. It specifies CAISELSSYEQYF.

This clone was observed a few times. V is TRBV15 and J is TRBJ1-1; D is possibly TRBD1 (6 bases). The germline V gene encodes CDR1 LNHNV and CDR2 YYDKDF (reference sequence). This CDR3 has 12 residues. Trimming removed 0 bases at V and 10 bases at J, with 9 bases between. The CDR3 nucleotides read TGTGCCACCAGCAGAGACGGGGGCGGAGCTTTCTTT. Translated, it gives CATSRDGGGAFF.

This chain connects TRBV27 to TRBJ2-1; 11 positions match TRBD2. J was trimmed by 9 bases and V by 4 bases; bases with no gene match: 14. This CDR3 contains 17 residues. CDR1 is MNHEY and CDR2 is SMNVEV in the germline V gene (reference sequence). The CDR3 region is CASSSFSGRADFGEQFF. In DNA form, the CDR3 reads TGTGCCAGCAGTTCTTTTAGCGGGAGGGCCGATTTTGGTGAGCAGTTCTTC.

This chain links TRBV6-1 with TRBJ2-4; a possible D gene is TRBD2 (6 bases). The germline V and J ends were trimmed by 4 bases and 5 bases, with 12 bases remaining between them. This CDR3 is 14 amino acids long. The V gene's germline CDR1 is MNHNS and CDR2 SASEGT. The CDR3 DNA sequence: TGTGCCAGCAGTGTGGCGGGATCAGAAAACATTCAGTACTTC. Protein product: CASSVAGSENIQYF.

This chain connects TRBV10-2 to TRBJ2-1, with 7 bases identical to TRBD2. The CDR3 has 15 amino acids. Losses at the gene ends were 5 bases for V and 7 bases for J; bases not matched to a gene: 11. Germline loops: CDR1 WSHSY, CDR2 SAAADI. The CDR3, as DNA: TGCGCCAGCAGTTTAAGCGGGAATGGGGTAAATGAGCAGTTCTTC. Its translation: CASSLSGNGVNEQFF.

This clone was observed at least ten times. The rearrangement uses TRBV4-3 and TRBJ2-1, with 8 positions matching TRBD2. Germline CDR1 and CDR2: LGHNA and YSLEER. The CDR3 has 15 residues. The V gene end was trimmed by 0 bases and the J gene end by 7 bases; junction bases not matched to a gene: 5. The CDR3 DNA reads TGCGCCAGCAGCCAAGACTCAGCGGGAGTGAATGAGCAGTTCTTC. It yields the protein CASSQDSAGVNEQFF.